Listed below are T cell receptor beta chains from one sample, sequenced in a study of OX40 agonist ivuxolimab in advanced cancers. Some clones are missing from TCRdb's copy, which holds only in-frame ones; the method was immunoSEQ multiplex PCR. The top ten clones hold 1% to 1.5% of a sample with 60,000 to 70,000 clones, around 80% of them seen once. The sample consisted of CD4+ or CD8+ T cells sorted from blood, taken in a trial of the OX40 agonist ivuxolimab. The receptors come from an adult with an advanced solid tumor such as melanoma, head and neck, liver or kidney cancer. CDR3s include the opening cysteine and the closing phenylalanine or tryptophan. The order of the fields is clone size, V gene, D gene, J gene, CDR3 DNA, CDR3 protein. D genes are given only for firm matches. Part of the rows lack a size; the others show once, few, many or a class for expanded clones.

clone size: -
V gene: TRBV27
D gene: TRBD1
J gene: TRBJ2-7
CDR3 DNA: TGTGCCAGCAGTTTAGGCTTCCGACAGGGGTACTCCTACGAGCAGTACTTC
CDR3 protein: CASSLGFRQGYSYEQYF

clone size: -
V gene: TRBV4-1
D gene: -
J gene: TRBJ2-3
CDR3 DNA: TGCGCCAGCAGCCAAGAATCAACGGTTCTCAGGCAGTATTTT
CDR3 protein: CASSQESTVLRQYF

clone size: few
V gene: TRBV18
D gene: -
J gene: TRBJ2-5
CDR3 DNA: TGTGCCAGCTCACCGCCAGGGCGGGAGACCCAGTACTTC
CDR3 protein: CASSPPGRETQYF

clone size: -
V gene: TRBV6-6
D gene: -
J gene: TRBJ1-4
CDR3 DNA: TGTGCCAGCACCTCCGGACGGTTAACTAATGAAAAACTGTTTTTT
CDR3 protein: CASTSGRLTNEKLFF

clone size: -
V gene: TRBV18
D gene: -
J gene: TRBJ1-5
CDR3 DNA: TGTGCCAGCTCAACGGACGGGAGCAATCAGCCCCAGCATTTT
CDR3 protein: CASSTDGSNQPQHF

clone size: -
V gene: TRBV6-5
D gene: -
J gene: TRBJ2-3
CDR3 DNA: TGTGCCAGCAGTTACTCCCCCCCGGGGGGCACAGATACGCAGTATTTT
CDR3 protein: CASSYSPPGGTDTQYF

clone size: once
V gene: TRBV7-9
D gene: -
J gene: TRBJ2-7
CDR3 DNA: TGTGCCAGCAGCTTATTCTCCTACGAGCAGTACTTC
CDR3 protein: CASSLFSYEQYF

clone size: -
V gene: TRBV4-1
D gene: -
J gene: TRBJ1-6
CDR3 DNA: TGCGCCAGCAGCCAAGCCAGGACAGTTGCCGGGGGACCCCTCCACTTT
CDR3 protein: CASSQARTVAGGPLHF

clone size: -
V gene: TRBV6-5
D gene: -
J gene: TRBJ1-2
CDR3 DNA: TGTGCCAGCAGTGCATTCCTTAACTATGGCTACACCTTC
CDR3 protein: CASSAFLNYGYTF

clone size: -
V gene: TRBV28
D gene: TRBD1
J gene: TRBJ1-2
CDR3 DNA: TGTGCCAGCAGTTCACAGGGGGTTGTTGGCTACACCTTC
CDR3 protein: CASSSQGVVGYTF

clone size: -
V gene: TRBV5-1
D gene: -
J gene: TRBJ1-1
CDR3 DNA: TGCGCCAGCAGCGGGACGGGCAAGGGGGAAGCTTTCTTT
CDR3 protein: CASSGTGKGEAFF

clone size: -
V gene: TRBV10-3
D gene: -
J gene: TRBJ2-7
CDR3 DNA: TGTGCCATCACTGACGGGATCGCCTACGAGCAGTACTTC
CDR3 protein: CAITDGIAYEQYF

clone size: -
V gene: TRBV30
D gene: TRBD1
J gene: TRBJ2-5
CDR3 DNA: TGTGCCTGGGGGACAGGGGGACCAAAAGAGACCCAGTACTTC
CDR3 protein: CAWGTGGPKETQYF

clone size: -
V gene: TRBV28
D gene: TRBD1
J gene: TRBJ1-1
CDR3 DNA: TGTGCCAGCAGGTGGGGGACAGGGGAATTGGCTTTCTTT
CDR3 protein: CASRWGTGELAFF

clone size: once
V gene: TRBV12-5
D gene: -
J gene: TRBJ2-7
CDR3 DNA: TGTGCTAGTGGTTCAATGGTACGGGCAAGCGCGGGGAACGAGCAGTACTTC
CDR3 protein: CASGSMVRASAGNEQYF

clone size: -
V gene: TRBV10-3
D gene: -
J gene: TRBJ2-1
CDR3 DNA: TGTGCCATCAGCGAGCCCCGGGGGAGCTCCTACAATGAGCAGTTCTTC
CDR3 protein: CAISEPRGSSYNEQFF

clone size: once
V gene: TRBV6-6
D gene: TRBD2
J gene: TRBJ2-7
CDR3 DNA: TGTGCCAGCAGCCTGGGGGGGTTGGAGTACTTC
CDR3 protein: CASSLGGLEYF

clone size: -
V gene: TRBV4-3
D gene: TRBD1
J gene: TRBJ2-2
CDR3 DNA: TGCGCCAGCAGCCAAACAGGGGGCAGCGGGGAGCTGTTTTTT
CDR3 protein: CASSQTGGSGELFF

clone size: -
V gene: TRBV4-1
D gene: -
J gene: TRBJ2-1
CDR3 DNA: TGCGCCAGCAGCCAGACCTCCTACAATGAGCAGTTCTTC
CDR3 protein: CASSQTSYNEQFF

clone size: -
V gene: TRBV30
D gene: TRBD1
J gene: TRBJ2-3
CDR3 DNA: TGTGCCTGGACTGACAGGGTTGGCACAGATACGCAGTATTTT
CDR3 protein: CAWTDRVGTDTQYF

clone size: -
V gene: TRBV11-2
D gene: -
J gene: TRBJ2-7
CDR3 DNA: TGTGCCAGCAGGTCCCTCCACGGCAGGGCTCCCCACGAGCAGTACTTC
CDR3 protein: CASRSLHGRAPHEQYF

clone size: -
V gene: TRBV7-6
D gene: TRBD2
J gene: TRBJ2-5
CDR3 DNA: TGTGCCAGCAGCCCTCGGGCTAGCGGGGGCCACCAAGAGACCCAGTACTTC
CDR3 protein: CASSPRASGGHQETQYF

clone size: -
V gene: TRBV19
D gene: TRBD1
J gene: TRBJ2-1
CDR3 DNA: TGTGCCAGTCGGGACAGGGGAGGCAATGAGCAGTTCTTC
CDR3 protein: CASRDRGGNEQFF

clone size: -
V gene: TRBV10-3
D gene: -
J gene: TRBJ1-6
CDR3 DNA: TGTGCCATCAGTGAAGTCAGGGAATCACCCCTCCACTTT
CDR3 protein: CAISEVRESPLHF

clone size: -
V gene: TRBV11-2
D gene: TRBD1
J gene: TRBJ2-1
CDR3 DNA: TGTGCCAGCAGCTTAGCGGGGACAGGGGGCATTGGTGAGCAGTTCTTC
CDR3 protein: CASSLAGTGGIGEQFF

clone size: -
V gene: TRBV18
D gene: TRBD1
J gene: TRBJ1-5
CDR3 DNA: TGTGCCAGCTCACCAAACGACAGGGGTCAGCCCCAGCATTTT
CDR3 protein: CASSPNDRGQPQHF

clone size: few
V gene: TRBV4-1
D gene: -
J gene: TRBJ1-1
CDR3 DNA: TGCGCCAGCAGCCAAGTAAGACAGTCAATGAACACTGAAGCTTTCTTT
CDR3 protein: CASSQVRQSMNTEAFF

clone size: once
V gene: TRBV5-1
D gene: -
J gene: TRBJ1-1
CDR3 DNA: TGCGCCAGCAGGGAGACGGCAAACACTGAAGCTTTCTTT
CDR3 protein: CASRETANTEAFF

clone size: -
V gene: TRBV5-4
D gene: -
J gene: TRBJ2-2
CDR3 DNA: TGTGCCAGCACCCCGTCAGGCAGCGCGAACACCGGGGAGCTGTTTTTT
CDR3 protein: CASTPSGSANTGELFF

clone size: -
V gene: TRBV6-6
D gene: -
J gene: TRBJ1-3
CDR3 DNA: TGTGCCAGCAGTTACATGTTGAGCTCTGGAAACACCATATATTTT
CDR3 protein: CASSYMLSSGNTIYF

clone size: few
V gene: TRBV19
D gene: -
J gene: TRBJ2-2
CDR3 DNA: TGTGCCAGCAGACGGGGGAACACCGGGGAGCTGTTTTTT
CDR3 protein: CASRRGNTGELFF

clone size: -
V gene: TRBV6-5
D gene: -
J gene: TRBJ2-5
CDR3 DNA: TGTGCCAGCAGTTCACGGGGGTTTCAAGAGACCCAGTACTTC
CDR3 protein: CASSSRGFQETQYF